Described below is a single T cell receptor (beta chain) sequence and its context. The antigen remains unidentified. The PCR ran on 60 Vbeta and 13 Jbeta primers. Measured with immunoSEQ multiplex PCR; TCRdb has only the in-frame clones, and not every one. Counted here are roughly 180,000 clones, 85% occurring once; the ten biggest clones make up 1%. The ends lost 2 bases at V and 5 bases at J; junction bases unmatched: 10. In germline, CDR1 is WSHSY, CDR2 SAAADI. The CDR3 has 16 amino acids. The entry originates in a study of cytomegalovirus exposure and HLA in healthy donors. Study conclusions and caveats: Specificity for CMV antigens was confirmed in vitro for a few of the CMV-associated chains.

The chain recombines TRBV10-2 with TRBJ2-7; 9 nucleotides agree with TRBD1. Source material: PBMCs. This receptor was obtained from a boy between 2 and 10 years old in good health and CMV-seronegative. The CDR3 loop reads CASSETARTGVNEQYF. CDR3 DNA sequence: TGCGCCAGCAGTGAGACCGCCCGGACAGGGGTAAACGAGCAGTACTTC.